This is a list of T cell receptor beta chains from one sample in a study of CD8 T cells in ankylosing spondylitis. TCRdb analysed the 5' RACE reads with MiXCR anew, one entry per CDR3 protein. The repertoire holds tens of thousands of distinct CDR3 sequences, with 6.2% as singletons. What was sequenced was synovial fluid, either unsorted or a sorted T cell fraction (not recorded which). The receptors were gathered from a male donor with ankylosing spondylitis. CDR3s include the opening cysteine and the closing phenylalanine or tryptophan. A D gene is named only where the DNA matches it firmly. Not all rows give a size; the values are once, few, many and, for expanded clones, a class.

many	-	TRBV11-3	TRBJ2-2	TGTGCCAGCAGCTTATACGGGGACACCGGGGAGCTGTTTTTT	CASSLYGDTGELFF
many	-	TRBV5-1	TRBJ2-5	TGCGCCAGCAGGTCCTCACAAGAGACCCAGTACTTC	CASRSSQETQYF
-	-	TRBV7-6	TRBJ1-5	TGTGCCAGCAGCTTAACTACGGGGGGTTGGGGCAATCAGCCCCAGCATTTT	CASSLTTGGWGNQPQHF
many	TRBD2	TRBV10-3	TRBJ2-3	TGTGCCATCAGTAGCGGGAGAAGCACAGATACGCAGTATTTT	CAISSGRSTDTQYF
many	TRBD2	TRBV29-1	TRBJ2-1	TGCAGCGTTGAAGATCTATTCCCTAGCGGGAGGGCTGAGGCCAATGAGCAGTTCTTC	CSVEDLFPSGRAEANEQFF
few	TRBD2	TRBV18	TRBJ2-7	TGTGCCAGCTCCCTTAGCGGGAGGGCCCCCTACGAGCAGTACTTC	CASSLSGRAPYEQYF
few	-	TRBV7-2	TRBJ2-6	TGTGCCAGCAGCTTAGTAGTTGGGGCAAACCCAGCCAACGTCCTGACTTTC	CASSLVVGANPANVLTF
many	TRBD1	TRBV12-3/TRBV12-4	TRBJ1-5	TGTGCCAGCAGTTTTTGGGGACAGGCTCGGCAGCCCCAGCATTTT	CASSFWGQARQPQHF
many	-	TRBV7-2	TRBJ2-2	TGTGCCAGCAGCCTACAGGGCCGGGAGCTGTTTTTT	CASSLQGRELFF
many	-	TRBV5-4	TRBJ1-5	TGTGCCAGCAGCTTGGACGGCCAGCCCCAGCATTTT	CASSLDGQPQHF
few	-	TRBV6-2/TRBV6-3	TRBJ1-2	TGTGCCAGCAGTTACTCTAGCAGCCACTACACCTTC	CASSYSSSHYTF
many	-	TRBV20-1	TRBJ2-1	TGCAGTGCTAGAAAAGGACCCCCTGCCAATGAGCAGTTCTTC	CSARKGPPANEQFF
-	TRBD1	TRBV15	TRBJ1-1	TGTGCCACCAGCAACATGAACAGGGGCAACACTGAAGCTTTCTTT	CATSNMNRGNTEAFF
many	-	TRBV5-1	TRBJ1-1	TGCGCCAGCAGCTTGGCGGGCCGGACAACTGAAGCTTTCTTT	CASSLAGRTTEAFF